This T cell receptor beta chain was sequenced for a study of radiotherapy plus CTLA-4 blockade in lung cancer. Study background: Patients showed objective responses in 15% to 20% of cases and disease control in approximately 28%.

For this clone: Its target is not known.

This CDR3 has 15 residues. Germline lookup yields CDR1 LGHNA and CDR2 YSLEER. V was pared by 3 bases and J by 2 bases, with 11 bases between. Study-wide results and caveats: The authors reported that early blood T cell clone dynamics, with interferon-beta, best predicted response. Radiotherapy was combined with ipilimumab, and tumor-derived TCR clones then expanded in blood.

Assay used: immunoSEQ multiplex PCR; TCRdb lists only in-frame clones, some missing. Here the sample spans about 68,000 clones, 79% being singletons. In chemo-refractory metastatic non-small-cell lung cancer, patients got ipilimumab CTLA-4 blockade together with focal radiation. This sample comprised peripheral blood, obtained from a patient treated with radiotherapy plus ipilimumab. The chain couples TRBV4-3 to TRBJ1-5, with TRBD1 as a possible D gene (5 bases). This clonotype was obtained from a human donor with non-small cell lung cancer who had a complete response to radiotherapy plus ipilimumab. The CDR3 loop reads CASSQGVSGNQPQHF. In DNA, the CDR3 is TGCGCCAGCAGCCAGGGGGTCTCGGGCAATCAGCCCCAGCATTTT.